These 31 T cell receptor beta chains share one sample of origin, sequenced in a study of CD8+CD57+ T cells in acquired aplastic anemia. It was genomic DNA that served as the template for profiling TCR beta VDJ and CDR3. TCRdb itself ran the reads through MiXCR, one entry per CDR3 protein. The table shows 150,000 to 200,000 distinct CDR3 sequences, with 55% to 80% occurring only once. The sequencing input was sorted CD4+, CD8+, or CD8+CD57+ T cells (not recorded which) from PBMCs. These receptors were obtained from a human donor in good health.

The sample holds many counts of this clonotype. This chain connects TRBV24-1 to TRBJ2-4; 11 nucleotides match TRBD1. The CDR3 covers 14 residues. With V trimmed by 5 bases and J by 9 bases, 5 bases remained unmatched. CDR1 is KGHDR, CDR2 SFDVKD, per germline. CDR3 loop: CATSGDRGGGIQYF. In nucleotides, the CDR3 is TGTGCCACCAGTGGGGACAGGGGGGGAGGCATTCAGTACTTC.

This clonotype appeared a few times. The chain is built from TRBV7-9 and TRBJ2-7, with 10 bases identical to TRBD1. The J segment lost 0 bases and the V segment lost 3 bases, leaving 2 bases of the junction unmatched. Germline-derived CDR1 and CDR2 are SEHNR and FQNEAQ (reference sequence). The CDR3 runs 15 residues. DNA of the CDR3: TGTGCCAGCAGCTTCGGGACAGGGGCCTCCTACGAGCAGTACTTC. Protein product: CASSFGTGASYEQYF. Drawing the rest from reference TRBV7-9 and TRBJ2-7, the complete variable domain is DTGVSQNPRHKITKRGQNVTFRCDPISEHNRLYWYRQTLGQGPEFLTYFQNEAQLEKSRLLSDRFSAERPKGSFSTLEIQRTEQGDSAMYLCASSFGTGASYEQYFGPGTRLTVT.

This clonotype was detected a few times. The chain combines TRBV3-1 with TRBJ1-3; 9 bases are a match to TRBD1. CDR1 LGHDT and CDR2 YNNKEL come from the germline V gene (reference sequence). V was pared by 1 base and J by 4 bases, with 11 bases of the junction left unmatched. The CDR3 length is 18 residues. CDR3 sequence: CASSQVTNRDRVGNTIYF. CDR3 sequence (DNA): TGTGCCAGCAGCCAAGTGACGAACCGGGACAGGGTGGGAAACACCATATATTTT.

This clonotype was found a few times. V and J are TRBV6-2 or TRBV6-3 and TRBJ2-1; TRBD2 matches 9 bases. The CDR3 sequence is 15 residues long. Germline CDR1 and CDR2: MNHEY and SVGEGT. Trimming removed 4 bases from V and 4 bases from J; junction bases left unmatched: 5. The CDR3 protein is CASSSLAGLYNEQFF. DNA of the CDR3: TGTGCCAGCAGTTCTCTAGCGGGACTATACAATGAGCAGTTCTTC.

V is TRBV10-1 and J is TRBJ1-6; TRBD1 matches 9 bases. The CDR3 spans 16 residues. The ends lost 4 bases at V and 9 bases at J; junction bases unmatched: 10. The germline V gene encodes CDR1 WNHNN and CDR2 SYGVQD (reference sequence). CDR3 residues: CASSGTGGGGISPLHF. The DNA for the CDR3 is TGCGCCAGCAGTGGCACAGGGGGCGGGGGGATTTCACCCCTCCACTTT.

This clonotype was seen a single time. The chain uses TRBV28 and TRBJ1-2, with D unclear. Germline CDR1 is MDHEN and CDR2 is SYDVKM. Trimming cost V 2 bases and J 0 bases, with 4 bases left between them. The CDR3 is made up of 13 amino acids. CDR3 sequence: CASSLGPNYGYTF. The CDR3 bases are TGTGCCAGCAGTTTAGGACCTAACTATGGCTACACCTTC.

The chain uses TRBV20-1 and TRBJ2-5; D possibly corresponds to TRBD1 (6 bases). CDR1 is DFQATT and CDR2 is SNEGSKA in the germline V gene (reference sequence). The ends were cut back, 1 base at V and 1 base at J, with 7 bases in the middle. The CDR3 totals 13 residues. CDR3 sequence reads: CSARADSQETQYF. CDR3 DNA sequence: TGCAGTGCTAGAGCGGACAGCCAAGAGACCCAGTACTTC.

The chain carries TRBV11-3 and TRBJ2-1; 7 positions match TRBD2. The V gene's germline CDR1 is SGHNT and CDR2 YENEEA. The CDR3 length is 16 residues. The junction had 12 bases not matched to a gene; V was cut back by 5 bases and J by 5 bases. The CDR3 DNA reads TGTGCCAGCAGCCCTGGGTGGCGGGAGTCGGACAATGAGCAGTTCTTC. Translated: CASSPGWRESDNEQFF.

The chain uses TRBV9 and TRBJ2-7; 13 nucleotides agree with TRBD2. Germline CDR1 is SGDLS and CDR2 is YYNGEE. The junction had 5 bases not matched to a gene; V was cut back by 0 bases and J by 2 bases. The CDR3 extends over 17 amino acids. The CDR3 DNA reads as TGTGCCAGCAGCGTAGGCCGACTAGCGGGAGGCCCCTACGAGCAGTACTTC. Translated: CASSVGRLAGGPYEQYF.

The rearrangement links TRBV5-6 to TRBJ2-5, with D perhaps TRBD1 (6 bases). Germline V gives CDR1 SGHDT, CDR2 YYEEEE. The CDR3 is 18 residues long. V was shortened by 2 bases and J by 5 bases, with 25 bases between the two germline ends. The CDR3 region is CASSLFPQEEDRAETQYF. In DNA form, the CDR3 reads TGTGCCAGCAGCTTATTCCCCCAGGAGGAGGACAGAGCCGAGACCCAGTACTTC.

DNA of the CDR3: TGCGCCAGCAGCAGGGGACTAGCGGGAGGGGAGACCCAGTACTTC. Its translation is CASSRGLAGGETQYF. V gene TRBV5-1 combines with J gene TRBJ2-5; the match to TRBD2 covers 16 bases. The CDR3 is 15 residues long. Looked up from germline, CDR1 is SGHRS and CDR2 is YFSETQ. J was trimmed by 5 bases and V by 4 bases; bases with no gene match: 2.

There are many counts of this clonotype. The chain uses TRBV7-8 and TRBJ1-3; D unresolved. With 7 bases removed from V and 2 bases from J, the gap between germline ends came to 6 bases. From germline, CDR1 is SGHVS and CDR2 FQNEAQ. This CDR3 spans 12 amino acids. The CDR3 here is CASMAPGNTIYF. The CDR3 bases are TGTGCCAGCATGGCCCCTGGAAACACCATATATTTT.

This chain connects TRBV29-1 to TRBJ2-7; 8 nucleotides match TRBD1. V lost 5 bases, J lost 13 bases, and 16 bases stayed unmatched. The CDR3 spans 13 residues. Germline assignment: CDR1 SQVTM and CDR2 ANQGSEA. DNA of the CDR3: TGCAGCGTTCTGGTTCAGGGGGCGCGGTATGCCTACTTC. Its translation is CSVLVQGARYAYF.

The genes are TRBV7-9 and TRBJ2-1; D is uncertain. Germline CDR1 and CDR2: SEHNR and FQNEAQ (reference sequence). This CDR3 comprises 13 residues. V was trimmed by 5 bases and J by 5 bases, leaving 10 bases between them. In nucleotides, the CDR3 is TGTGCCAGCAGCCCTATAAAGCACAATGAGCAGTTCTTC. Its protein is CASSPIKHNEQFF.

On this clonotype: One junction end does not reproduce the germline sequence, and a read error may be involved. The chain joins TRBV7-2 to TRBJ2-7; D may be TRBD2 (5 bases). Germline CDR1 reads SGHTA; CDR2 reads FQGNSA. The length of the CDR3 is 15 residues. CDR3 DNA: TGTGTCAGCAGCTTAGCGCTCGCTGCCACCTACGAGCAGTACTTC. It encodes CVSSLALAATYEQYF.

This clonotype was seen ten or more times. The CDR3 bases are TGTGCCAGCAGCTCAGGACTAAACACAGATACGCAGTATTTT. This gives the protein CASSSGLNTDTQYF. The gene calls are TRBV7-9 and TRBJ2-3; perhaps TRBD2 as D (6 bases). Deletions cut 4 bases from V and 2 bases from J, with 10 bases between. Germline assignment: CDR1 SEHNR and CDR2 FQNEAQ (reference sequence). The CDR3 has 14 amino acids.

This chain links TRBV19 with TRBJ1-2, with a possible D match to TRBD1 (6 bases). This CDR3 spans 14 amino acids. The V and J ends lost 2 bases and 6 bases respectively, with 13 bases between them. The germline gives CDR1 LNHDA, CDR2 SQIVND (reference sequence). CDR3 amino acids: CASSIRQGRHGYTF. CDR3 in DNA: TGTGCCAGTAGTATACGCCAGGGGAGGCATGGCTACACCTTC.

Ten or more counts support this clonotype. This chain uses TRBV12-3 or TRBV12-4 with TRBJ2-5, with no clear D. The CDR3 totals 13 residues. Deletions cut 6 bases from V and 5 bases from J, with 13 bases between. The CDR3 loop is CASSLTARETQYF. The CDR3 coding sequence is TGTGCCAGCAGCCTGACGGCGCGGGAGACCCAGTACTTC.

This clonotype was seen only once. The J gene is TRBJ1-3, the V gene TRBV19; no firm D call. In germline, CDR1 is LNHDA, CDR2 SQIVND (reference sequence). The ends were cut back, 10 bases at V and 2 bases at J, with 12 bases in the middle. The CDR3 covers 13 residues. The CDR3 DNA reads as TGTGCCACCTTCTTCGGGACTGGAAACACCATATATTTT. It translates to CATFFGTGNTIYF.

V is TRBV20-1 and J is TRBJ1-5; possible D gene TRBD1, 6 bases. CDR3 length: 14 amino acids. The V end was cut by 2 bases, the J end by 6 bases, with 14 bases between. CDR1 is DFQATT, CDR2 SNEGSKA, per germline (reference sequence). CDR3 nucleotides: TGCAGTGCTAGACCCCAGGGAGGGGGTCAGCCCCAGCATTTT. Its translation: CSARPQGGGQPQHF.

In this sample, this clonotype turned up a few times. The chain joins TRBV20-1 to TRBJ2-7, with D possibly matching TRBD2 (6 bases). This CDR3 is 14 amino acids long. The ends were cut back, 6 bases at V and 1 base at J, with 16 bases in the middle. Germline CDR1 and CDR2: DFQATT and SNEGSKA (reference sequence). In DNA, the CDR3 is TGCAGTGCCGAGAAGGGCGGGGAGTCCTACGAGCAGTACTTC. The encoded protein is CSAEKGGESYEQYF.

The chain carries TRBV19 and TRBJ2-7; 8 bases map to TRBD2. The V and J ends lost 1 base and 3 bases, in that order; junction bases with no gene match: 2. There are 14 residues in the CDR3. CDR1 is LNHDA, CDR2 SQIVND, per germline (reference sequence). The CDR3 DNA sequence: TGTGCCAGTAGTATAGGGCTAGCGGGCTACGAGCAGTACTTC. Encoded protein: CASSIGLAGYEQYF.

This clonotype appeared many times. The chain employs TRBV18 and TRBJ2-5; D is undetermined. Germline V gene data show CDR1 as KGHSH and CDR2 as LQKENI. This CDR3 has 15 amino acids. V lost 0 bases and J 5 bases, leaving 13 bases between the germline ends. CDR3 in amino acids: CASSPPALGVETQYF. CDR3 nucleotides: TGTGCCAGCTCACCACCCGCCCTGGGCGTGGAGACCCAGTACTTC.

The chain joins TRBV7-8 to TRBJ1-3; D is uncertain. V shed 1 base and J shed 0 bases, with 10 bases lying between them. This CDR3 comprises 16 residues. CDR1 is SGHVS, CDR2 FQNEAQ, per germline. Written as DNA, the CDR3 is TGTGCCAGCAGCTTAGTGGGTACTAACTCTGGAAACACCATATATTTT. This sequence encodes CASSLVGTNSGNTIYF.

The chain links TRBV9 to TRBJ2-5, with 9 bases identical to TRBD2. This CDR3 contains 17 residues. J lost 1 base, V lost 4 bases, and 11 bases had no gene match. Germline assignment: CDR1 SGDLS and CDR2 YYNGEE. CDR3: CASSSRGGGGGQETQYF. In DNA, the CDR3 is TGTGCCAGCAGCTCCCGCGGGGGGGGAGGGGGCCAAGAGACCCAGTACTTC.

This sequence joins TRBV10-3 and TRBJ1-1; tentatively, D is TRBD1 (5 bases). CDR1 and CDR2 from the germline V gene are ENHRY and SYGVKD. CDR3 size: 15 residues. The V end lost 6 bases, the J end lost 0 bases, and 14 bases lay between the germline ends. In DNA, the CDR3 is TGTGCCATCAGCCTTAATCTGGGGGTGAACACTGAAGCTTTCTTT. Translation: CAISLNLGVNTEAFF.

This clonotype showed up just a few times. This chain joins TRBV27 and TRBJ2-7; 7 bases are a match to TRBD1. Germline V gives CDR1 MNHEY, CDR2 SMNVEV (reference sequence). Trimming removed 5 bases from V and 3 bases from J; junction bases left unmatched: 7. The CDR3 extends over 14 amino acids. The CDR3, as DNA: TGTGCCAGCAGTACCGGGACAGCGATCTACGAGCAGTACTTC. Protein: CASSTGTAIYEQYF.

V is TRBV7-3 and J is TRBJ1-3, with D tentatively TRBD1 (5 bases). Trimming removed 1 base at V and 4 bases at J, with 11 bases between. This CDR3 contains 15 residues. CDR1 is SGHTA, CDR2 FQGTGA, per germline. The chain's CDR3 is CASSLIGGGGNTIYF. The CDR3 coding sequence is TGTGCCAGCAGCTTAATCGGGGGAGGAGGAAACACCATATATTTT.

There are many counts of this clonotype. The chain is built from TRBV7-3 and TRBJ2-1, with D possibly TRBD2 on 5 matching bases. Trimming took 2 bases from V and 2 from J, leaving 13 bases between them. This CDR3 is built from 16 residues. CDR1 and CDR2 from the germline V gene are SGHTA and FQGTGA. This chain's CDR3 is CASSLGLNPTYNEQFF. DNA for the CDR3: TGTGCCAGCAGCTTAGGACTGAACCCGACCTACAATGAGCAGTTCTTC.

The chain is built from TRBV7-4 and TRBJ1-1, with D possibly matching TRBD1 (6 bases). Germline lookup yields CDR1 SGHVT and CDR2 SQSDAQ. The V end was cut by 2 bases, the J end by 2 bases, with 12 bases between. The CDR3 spans 15 residues. Here the CDR3 reads CASSLRRGLNTEAFF. In nucleotides, the CDR3 is TGTGCCAGCAGCTTACGCAGGGGACTCAACACTGAAGCTTTCTTT.

This clonotype has only a few counts. V is TRBV27 and J is TRBJ2-7; 9 nucleotides line up with TRBD2. Matching the DNA end better, TRBJ2-1 makes the J call doubtful. The CDR3 sequence is 15 residues long. Per the germline V gene, CDR1 is MNHEY and CDR2 is SMNVEV (reference sequence). The CDR3 DNA follows: TGTGCCAGCAAGGCAGGCCTAGCGGGAATGTACGAGCAGTTCTTC. Its translation: CASKAGLAGMYEQFF.